Listed here are 21 T cell receptor beta chains from one sample, sequenced in a study of T cell responses to AZD1222 COVID-19 vaccine. Data came from immunoSEQ multiplex PCR; TCRdb stores just in-frame clones and leaves some out. The repertoire holds roughly 260,000 clones, approximately 95% seen once, with around 0.58% in the top ten. The sample consisted of peripheral blood, taken on day 0 of AZD1222 vaccination. These receptors were obtained from an adult in good health.

This sequence joins TRBV28 and TRBJ1-2; 10 bases are a match to TRBD1. V dropped 6 bases and J dropped 3; count of bases not matched to a gene: 4. Germline CDR1 reads MDHEN; CDR2 reads SYDVKM. CDR3 length equals 14 residues. The CDR3 here is CASSRTGGYYGYTF. The CDR3 DNA sequence: TGTGCCAGCAGCCGGACAGGGGGTTACTATGGCTACACCTTC.

The rearrangement links TRBV11-2 to TRBJ1-3; 7 positions agree with TRBD1. This CDR3 region has 17 residues. In germline, CDR1 is SGHAT, CDR2 FQNNGV. V shed 2 bases and J 0 bases; nucleotides not matched to a gene: 7. The CDR3 DNA sequence: TGTGCCAGCAGCTTAAGGCCGGGACAGATCTCTGGAAACACCATATATTTT. It translates to CASSLRPGQISGNTIYF. Supplemented by reference TRBV11-2 and TRBJ1-3, the full variable domain reads EAGVAQSPRYKIIEKRQSVAFWCNPISGHATLYWYQQILGQGPKLLIQFQNNGVVDDSQLPKDRFSAERLKGVDSTLKIQPAKLEDSAVYLCASSLRPGQISGNTIYFGEGSWLTVV.

The rearrangement links TRBV28 to TRBJ2-7, with TRBD1 matching 10 bases. Per the germline V gene, CDR1 is MDHEN and CDR2 is SYDVKM. This CDR3 has 16 residues. The V and J ends lost 4 bases and 0 bases, in that order; junction bases with no gene match: 6. CDR3 in DNA: TGTGCCAGCAGTTCAGTCAGGACAGGGGGCTCCTACGAGCAGTACTTC. Its translation is CASSSVRTGGSYEQYF.

This clone was seen a single time. The V and J genes are TRBV9 and TRBJ2-7; TRBD1 matches 8 bases. The CDR3 length is 14 residues. Germline CDR1 SGDLS, CDR2 YYNGEE. The junction had 7 bases not matched to a gene; V was cut back by 3 bases and J by 5 bases. The CDR3 DNA sequence: TGTGCCAGCAGCGCCGACAGGGGTGGCCACGAGCAGTACTTC. This codes for CASSADRGGHEQYF.

The CDR3 sequence: CASSVAGGVDTQYF. CDR3 nucleotides: TGTGCCAGCAGTGTAGCGGGGGGTGTGGATACGCAGTATTTT. The V and J genes are TRBV7-3 and TRBJ2-3; TRBD2 aligns across 10 bases. V shed 6 bases and J 6 bases; nucleotides not matched to a gene: 6. Germline CDR1 SGHTA, CDR2 FQGTGA. The CDR3 is made up of 14 amino acids. Together with reference TRBV7-3 and TRBJ2-3, the CDR3 gives the full variable domain: GAGVSQTPSNKVTEKGKYVELRCDPISGHTALYWYRQSLGQGPEFLIYFQGTGAADDSGLPNDRFFAVRPEGSVSTLKIQRTERGDSAVYLCASSVAGGVDTQYFGPGTRLTVL.

The gene calls are TRBV7-3 and TRBJ2-1; 10 nucleotides match TRBD2. CDR3 length equals 15 residues. Germline V gene sequence: CDR1 SGHTA, CDR2 FQGTGA. The ends lost 5 bases at V and 3 bases at J; junction bases unmatched: 4. The DNA for the CDR3 is TGTGCCAGCAGCCCTAGGACTAGCGGCTACAATGAGCAGTTCTTC. It codes for CASSPRTSGYNEQFF.

The chain joins TRBV5-1 to TRBJ1-4, with a weak D call TRBD1 (5 bases). The germline V gene has CDR1 SGHRS and CDR2 YFSETQ. This CDR3 is built from 13 residues. V lost 4 bases, J lost 8 bases, and 12 bases lay in between. DNA of the CDR3: TGCGCCAGCAGCAGGGACGAGGGGGAAAAACTGTTTTTT. It translates to CASSRDEGEKLFF.

V usage is TRBV19 and J usage is TRBJ1-6, with 7 bases aligning to TRBD1. CDR1 is LNHDA and CDR2 is SQIVND in the germline V gene (reference sequence). Unmatched junction bases numbered 13, after V lost 7 bases and J lost 10 bases. This CDR3 spans 15 amino acids. CDR3 residues: CASTPGDSERSPLHF. The CDR3 DNA follows: TGTGCCAGTACCCCAGGGGACAGCGAGCGGTCACCCCTCCACTTT.

The chain's CDR3 is CSVGGTYNEQFF. DNA for the CDR3: TGCAGCGTCGGGGGGACTTACAATGAGCAGTTCTTC. The V and J genes are TRBV29-1 and TRBJ2-1, with TRBD2 matching over 7 bases. Germline values: CDR1 SQVTM, CDR2 ANQGSEA. V was clipped by 6 bases and J by 4 bases; unmatched bases: 3. The CDR3 length is 12 residues.

The chain combines TRBV7-3 with TRBJ1-6; perhaps TRBD1 as D (5 bases). CDR1 SGHTA and CDR2 FQGTGA come from the germline V gene. The CDR3 contains 14 residues. Trimming removed 3 bases from V and 9 bases from J, with 12 bases in between. The CDR3 nucleotides read TGTGCCAGCAGCTTCGGGGGTTGGGGTTCACCCCTCCACTTT. The encoded protein is CASSFGGWGSPLHF.

The chain employs TRBV19 and TRBJ1-2; D not resolved. The length of the CDR3 is 13 residues. V lost 5 bases and J 8 bases, leaving 15 bases between the germline ends. Germline-derived CDR1 and CDR2 are LNHDA and SQIVND (reference sequence). The CDR3 DNA is TGTGCCAGTAGTCCGGACCACGCAGGAGGCTACACCTTC. It yields the protein CASSPDHAGGYTF.

The chain couples TRBV28 to TRBJ1-2; 7 nucleotides align to TRBD1. The V and J ends lost 4 bases and 8 bases, in that order; junction bases with no gene match: 13. Germline loops: CDR1 MDHEN, CDR2 SYDVKM. This CDR3 comprises 15 residues. CDR3 nucleotide sequence: TGTGCCAGCAGTTCGGGCGACAGGGACCTTCGGGGCTACACCTTC. Translated: CASSSGDRDLRGYTF.

V gene TRBV28 combines with J gene TRBJ2-3, with 11 bases identical to TRBD1. V was clipped by 6 bases and J by 1 base; unmatched bases: 6. Germline V lookup: CDR1 MDHEN, CDR2 SYDVKM. The CDR3 length is 16 residues. The CDR3 bases are TGTGCCAGCAGACCTAGGACAGGGGGCGGCACAGATACGCAGTATTTT. It specifies CASRPRTGGGTDTQYF.

The chain uses TRBV30 and TRBJ2-3, with D perhaps TRBD1 (6 bases). Germline CDR1 is GTSNPN and CDR2 is SVGIG (reference sequence). Between the trimmed V and J ends, which lost 4 bases and 1 base, there was a span of 12 bases. The CDR3 runs to 14 residues. The CDR3 nucleotides are TGTGCCTGGAAAGACAGGAGTGGCACAGATACGCAGTATTTT. It is translated as CAWKDRSGTDTQYF.

This chain uses TRBV19 with TRBJ2-5; possible D gene TRBD2, 7 bases. This CDR3 is built from 15 residues. Trimming left V 5 bases short and J 1 base short, with 14 bases between. CDR1 is LNHDA and CDR2 is SQIVND in the germline V gene (reference sequence). CDR3 in amino acids: CASSSRGGGQETQYF. The CDR3 region has the DNA TGTGCCAGTAGTTCCCGCGGGGGCGGCCAAGAGACCCAGTACTTC.

The CDR3 here is CASSEGGGTFPYEQYF. In DNA form, the CDR3 reads TGTGCCAGCAGCGAAGGGGGGGGGACCTTCCCCTACGAGCAGTACTTC. The chain combines TRBV9 with TRBJ2-7, with D possibly matching TRBD2 (7 bases). CDR3 length: 16 residues. Germline V CDR1 and CDR2: SGDLS, YYNGEE. Trimming cost V 3 bases and J 2 bases, with 18 bases left between them.

CDR3 coding DNA: TGTGCCAGCAGTCGGTCCAGGGAGAGTCAGCCCCAGCATTTT. Translated, it gives CASSRSRESQPQHF. This rearrangement joins TRBV27 to TRBJ1-5; TRBD1 is a possible D gene (5 bases). The CDR3 runs 14 residues. Germline CDR1 reads MNHEY; CDR2 reads SMNVEV (reference sequence). Trimming removed 5 bases from V and 6 bases from J, with 14 bases in between.

The gene calls are TRBV24-1 and TRBJ2-1; D remains unclear. Germline V gives CDR1 KGHDR, CDR2 SFDVKD. The CDR3 is made up of 8 amino acids. Trimming cost V 10 bases and J 7 bases, with 1 base left between them. CDR3 in amino acids: CATNEQFF. The CDR3 region has the DNA TGTGCCACTAATGAGCAGTTCTTC.

The rearrangement joins TRBV7-3 to TRBJ1-6, with a tentative D call TRBD1 (5 bases). The length of the CDR3 is 16 residues. Germline lookup yields CDR1 SGHTA and CDR2 FQGTGA. V was trimmed by 2 bases and J by 6 bases, leaving 14 bases between them. The chain's CDR3 is CASSLVHGGLNSPLHF. DNA for the CDR3: TGTGCCAGCAGCTTAGTACACGGGGGACTTAATTCACCCCTCCACTTT.

This chain links TRBV28 with TRBJ2-3; 7 bases are shared with TRBD2. Germline V gene sequence: CDR1 MDHEN, CDR2 SYDVKM. The CDR3 loop spans 14 amino acids. V dropped 3 bases and J dropped 1; count of bases not matched to a gene: 1. The CDR3 nucleotides read TGTGCCAGCAGTTTGGGGGGGGGCACAGATACGCAGTATTTT. Translated: CASSLGGGTDTQYF.

Here the CDR3 DNA reads TGTGCCAGCAGCTTAGAGAGCTCCTACGAGCAGTACTTC. Translation gives CASSLESSYEQYF. This chain joins TRBV11-2 and TRBJ2-7; no definite D call. Trimming stripped 0 bases from V and 0 bases from J, with 3 bases between. The CDR3 consists of 13 residues. Germline CDR1 is SGHAT and CDR2 is FQNNGV.